The 15 T cell receptor beta chains below were found in one sample sequenced in a study of cytomegalovirus exposure and HLA in healthy donors. In the PCR, 60 Vbeta and 13 Jbeta primers were used. Only in-frame clones appear in the TCRdb table, and some are missing; sequencing was by immunoSEQ multiplex PCR. The data hold about 100,000 clones, with around 80% observed a single time. The sample consisted of PBMCs. Every receptor here comes from a man aged 30-40 years in good health and CMV-seropositive.

This chain links TRBV7-9 with TRBJ1-1, with D perhaps TRBD1 (6 bases). The CDR3 has 15 amino acids. Germline CDR1 is SEHNR and CDR2 is FQNEAQ (reference sequence). Trimming removed 1 base at V and 1 base at J, with 10 bases between. Here the CDR3 DNA reads TGTGCCAGCAGCTTAGAGGCAGGGGCGAACACTGAAGCTTTCTTT. Translated: CASSLEAGANTEAFF.

This chain connects TRBV5-5 to TRBJ1-2; D is unresolved. CDR3 length: 16 amino acids. Trimming pared 0 bases from V and 6 bases from J, leaving 18 bases between. Per germline, CDR1 SGHKS and CDR2 YYEKEE (reference sequence). DNA of the CDR3: TGTGCCAGCAGCTTGGTCCCGGGTTCCCTCTCAGATGGCTACACCTTC. It codes for CASSLVPGSLSDGYTF. The full variable domain, in which reference TRBV5-5 and TRBJ1-2 provide the parts outside the CDR3, is DAGVTQSPTHLIKTRGQQVTLRCSPISGHKSVSWYQQVLGQGPQFIFQYYEKEERGRGNFPDRFSARQFPNYSSELNVNALLLGDSALYLCASSLVPGSLSDGYTFGSGTRLTVV.

This clone was counted between two and nine times. The V gene is TRBV10-3, the J gene TRBJ1-3, with 7 nucleotides matching TRBD1. CDR1 is ENHRY and CDR2 is SYGVKD in the germline V gene. The length of the CDR3 is 15 residues. The junction had 7 bases not matched to a gene; V was cut back by 7 bases and J by 1 base. The CDR3 sequence is CAITSDRESGNTIYF. CDR3 nucleotides: TGTGCCATCACTTCCGACAGGGAATCTGGAAACACCATATATTTT.

The rearrangement links TRBV5-8 to TRBJ2-4; 9 nucleotides align to TRBD1. V lost 4 bases, J lost 5 bases, and 10 bases stayed unmatched. The germline V gene encodes CDR1 SGHTS and CDR2 YDEGEE. This CDR3 is 16 amino acids long. Here the CDR3 reads CASSTTKDRGENIQYF. Here the CDR3 DNA reads TGTGCCAGCAGCACGACCAAGGACAGGGGCGAAAACATTCAGTACTTC.

The rearrangement joins TRBV5-6 to TRBJ1-2; tentatively, D is TRBD1 (6 bases). From germline, CDR1 is SGHDT and CDR2 YYEEEE. This CDR3 spans 12 amino acids. V was shortened by 4 bases and J by 4 bases, with 8 bases between the two germline ends. The CDR3 region has the DNA TGTGCCAGCAGCCGGGACACCTATGGCTACACCTTC. The encoded protein is CASSRDTYGYTF.

This clone was observed a few times. V and J are TRBV4-2 and TRBJ1-2; possible D gene TRBD1, 5 bases. V was trimmed by 1 base and J by 2 bases, leaving 14 bases between them. The germline CDR1 and CDR2 sequences are LGHNA and YNFKEQ. The CDR3 has 16 amino acids. The CDR3 region is CASSQVLRGANYGYTF. The CDR3 coding sequence is TGTGCCAGCAGCCAAGTCTTAAGGGGCGCCAACTATGGCTACACCTTC.

This chain links TRBV23-1 with TRBJ2-3; TRBD2 matches at 12 bases. TRBV23-1 is designated an ORF whose function remains uncertain. The CDR3 covers 15 residues. V shed 8 bases, J shed 2 bases, and the junction held 5 bases outside the gene matches. The CDR3 DNA is TGCGCCAGCTCCCGGACTAGCGGGAACACAGATACGCAGTATTTT. Protein product: CASSRTSGNTDTQYF.

The chain carries TRBV2 and TRBJ2-3, with 9 bases identical to TRBD2. The CDR3 runs to 15 residues. Germline CDR1 SNHLY, CDR2 FYNNEI. The ends lost 5 bases at V and 2 bases at J; junction bases unmatched: 5. The CDR3 DNA reads TGTGCCAGCAGTCGGGGACTAGCCCTCACAGATACGCAGTATTTT. This codes for CASSRGLALTDTQYF.

J is TRBJ1-5 and V is TRBV30; D not certain. V was pared by 0 bases and J by 3 bases, with 6 bases between. The CDR3 covers 13 residues. The germline V gene encodes CDR1 GTSNPN and CDR2 SVGIG (reference sequence). The DNA for the CDR3 is TGTGCCTGGAGTGTGGGAGACAATCAGCCCCAGCATTTT. It specifies CAWSVGDNQPQHF.

This chain connects TRBV18 to TRBJ1-2, with TRBD1 matching over 7 bases. The CDR3 loop spans 14 amino acids. The V segment lost 3 bases and the J segment 4 bases; nucleotides outside the gene matches: 5. CDR1 and CDR2 from the germline V gene are KGHSH and LQKENI. CDR3 amino acids: CASSPRQGSYGYTF. In DNA form, the CDR3 reads TGTGCCAGCTCACCTAGACAGGGATCCTATGGCTACACCTTC. Using reference TRBV18 and TRBJ1-2 for the parts outside the CDR3, the full variable domain is NAGVMQNPRHLVRRRGQEARLRCSPMKGHSHVYWYRQLPEEGLKFMVYLQKENIIDESGMPKERFSAEFPKEGPSILRIQQVVRGDSAAYFCASSPRQGSYGYTFGSGTRLTVV.

CDR3 sequence: CASSPGTGLEQYF. The CDR3 nucleotides are TGCGCCAGCAGCCCCGGGACAGGTCTCGAGCAGTACTTC. The V and J genes are TRBV5-1 and TRBJ2-7; 8 bases fit TRBD1. Trimming took 4 bases from V and 6 from J; bases not matched to a gene: 6. The CDR3 extends over 13 amino acids. Germline values: CDR1 SGHRS, CDR2 YFSETQ.

This sequence joins TRBV11-3 and TRBJ2-3; TRBD2 is a possible D gene (5 bases). The CDR3 is 14 residues long. V was shortened by 7 bases and J by 2 bases, with 13 bases between the two germline ends. From germline, CDR1 is SGHNT and CDR2 YENEEA. The CDR3, as DNA: TGTGCCAGCAACGGACTCCGGTCCACAGATACGCAGTATTTT. Translating gives CASNGLRSTDTQYF.

V usage is TRBV6-5 and J usage is TRBJ1-3, with unresolved D. CDR1 and CDR2 from the germline V gene are MNHEY and SVGAGI. The V end was cut by 6 bases, the J end by 0 bases, with 9 bases between. The CDR3 loop spans 14 amino acids. CDR3 bases: TGTGCCAGCAGCCCACAAAGCTCTGGAAACACCATATATTTT. This codes for CASSPQSSGNTIYF.

The chain couples TRBV6-5 to TRBJ2-5, with D maybe TRBD1 (6 bases). The CDR3 spans 13 residues. Germline-derived CDR1 and CDR2 are MNHEY and SVGAGI. Trimming pared 5 bases from V and 6 bases from J, leaving 13 bases between. The CDR3 nucleotides read TGTGCCAGCAGTCAAGGGGGTAGGAAGACCCAGTACTTC. Amino acids: CASSQGGRKTQYF.

For this clone: One end of the junction is discordant with germline, which a read error may explain. The rearrangement uses TRBV4-1 and TRBJ2-6, with D perhaps matching TRBD1 (5 bases). This CDR3 spans 16 amino acids. CDR1 and CDR2 from the germline V gene are MGHRA and YSYEKL. CDR3 DNA: TGCGCCAGCAGCCAAGACCAGGGTTCTGGGGCCAACGGCCTGACTTTC. This gives the protein CASSQDQGSGANGLTF.